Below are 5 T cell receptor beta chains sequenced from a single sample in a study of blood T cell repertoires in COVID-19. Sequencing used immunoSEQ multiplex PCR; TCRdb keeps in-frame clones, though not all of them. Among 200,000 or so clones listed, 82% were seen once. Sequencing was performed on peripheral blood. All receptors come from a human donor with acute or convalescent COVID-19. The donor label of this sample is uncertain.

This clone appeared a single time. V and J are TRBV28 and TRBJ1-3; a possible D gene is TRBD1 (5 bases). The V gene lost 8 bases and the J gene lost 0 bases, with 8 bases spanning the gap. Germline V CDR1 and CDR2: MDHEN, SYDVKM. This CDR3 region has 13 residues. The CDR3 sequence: CASGQISGNTIYF. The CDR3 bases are TGTGCCAGCGGACAAATCTCTGGAAACACCATATATTTT.

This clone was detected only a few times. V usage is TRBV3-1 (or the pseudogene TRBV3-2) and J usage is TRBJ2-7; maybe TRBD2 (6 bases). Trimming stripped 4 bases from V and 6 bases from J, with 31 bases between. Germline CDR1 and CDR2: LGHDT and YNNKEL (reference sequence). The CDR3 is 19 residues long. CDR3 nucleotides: TGTGCCAGCAGCCCGGGGAGGAAGGGACCTGGGGTTGATCCTGGCGAGCAGTACTTC. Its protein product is CASSPGRKGPGVDPGEQYF.

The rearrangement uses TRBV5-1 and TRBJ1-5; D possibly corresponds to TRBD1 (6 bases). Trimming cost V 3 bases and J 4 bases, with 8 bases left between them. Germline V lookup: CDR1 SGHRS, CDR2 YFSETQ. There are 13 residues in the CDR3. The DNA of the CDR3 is TGCGCCAGCAGCTCGGACAGTAATCAGCCCCAGCATTTT. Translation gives CASSSDSNQPQHF.

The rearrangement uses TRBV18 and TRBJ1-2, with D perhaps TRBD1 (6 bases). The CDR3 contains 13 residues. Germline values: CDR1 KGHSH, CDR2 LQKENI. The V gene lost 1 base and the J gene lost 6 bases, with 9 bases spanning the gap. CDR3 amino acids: CASSPRGGDGYTF. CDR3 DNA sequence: TGTGCCAGCTCACCACGAGGGGGGGATGGCTACACCTTC.

This CDR3 reads CASSYYTGTSGRYNEQFF. CDR3 in DNA: TGTGCCAGCAGTTACTATACGGGGACTAGCGGGCGGTACAATGAGCAGTTCTTC. The V gene is TRBV27, the J gene TRBJ2-1, with 12 bases fitting TRBD2. CDR3 size: 18 residues. J lost 4 bases, V lost 4 bases, and 11 bases had no gene match. Germline V gene lookup returns CDR1 MNHEY and CDR2 SMNVEV (reference sequence).